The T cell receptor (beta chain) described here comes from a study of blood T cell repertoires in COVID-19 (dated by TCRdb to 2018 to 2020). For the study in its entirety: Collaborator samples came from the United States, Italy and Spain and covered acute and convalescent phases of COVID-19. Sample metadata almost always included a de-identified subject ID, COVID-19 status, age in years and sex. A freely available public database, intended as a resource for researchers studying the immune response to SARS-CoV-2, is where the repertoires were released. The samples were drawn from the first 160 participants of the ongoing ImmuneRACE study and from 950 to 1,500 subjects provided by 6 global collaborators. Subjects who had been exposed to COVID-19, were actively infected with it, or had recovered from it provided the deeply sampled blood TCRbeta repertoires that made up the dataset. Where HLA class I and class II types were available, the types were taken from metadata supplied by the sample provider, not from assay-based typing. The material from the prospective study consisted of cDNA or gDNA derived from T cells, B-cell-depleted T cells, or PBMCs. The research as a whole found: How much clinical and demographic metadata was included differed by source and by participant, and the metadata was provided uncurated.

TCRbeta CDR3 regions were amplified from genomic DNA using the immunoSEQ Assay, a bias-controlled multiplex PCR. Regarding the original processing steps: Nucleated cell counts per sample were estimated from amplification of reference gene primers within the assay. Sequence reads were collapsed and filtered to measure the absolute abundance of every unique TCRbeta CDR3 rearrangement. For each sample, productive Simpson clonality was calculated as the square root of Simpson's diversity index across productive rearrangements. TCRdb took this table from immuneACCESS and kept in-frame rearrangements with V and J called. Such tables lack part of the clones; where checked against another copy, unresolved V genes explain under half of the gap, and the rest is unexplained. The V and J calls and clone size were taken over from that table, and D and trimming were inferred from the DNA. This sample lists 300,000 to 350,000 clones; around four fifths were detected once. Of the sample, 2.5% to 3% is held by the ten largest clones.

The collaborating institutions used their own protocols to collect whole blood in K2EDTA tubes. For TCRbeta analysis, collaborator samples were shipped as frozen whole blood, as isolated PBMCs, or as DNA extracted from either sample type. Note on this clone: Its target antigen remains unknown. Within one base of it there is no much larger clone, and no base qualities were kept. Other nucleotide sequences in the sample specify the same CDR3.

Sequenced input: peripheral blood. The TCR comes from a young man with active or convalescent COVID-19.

The nucleotides read TGTGCCAGCAGCCTCACAAGCTCTGGAAACACCATATATTTT. It translates as CASSLTSSGNTIYF. This receptor chain uses TRBV7-3 and TRBJ1-3, with no reliable assignment of the D segment. Sequences SGHTA (CDR1) and FQGTGA (CDR2) are obtained from the germline V gene. The junction shows trimming of 5 bases on V and 0 bases on J, plus 8 bases between the germline ends. The CDR3 sequence holds 14 residues, the cysteine and phenylalanine included. Only CDR3 DNA is held: 42 bases, read in frame from base 1.